A selection of T cell receptor beta chains follows, all from one sample in a study of early T cells in non-severe SARS-CoV-2 infection. TCRdb passed the 5' RACE reads through MiXCR, listing each CDR3 protein once. The sample lists roughly 80,000 distinct CDR3 sequences, around 6% seen once, with roughly 7.8% in the top ten. Specimen: whole blood. These receptors all come from an adult who was a healthcare worker with PCR-confirmed SARS-CoV-2 infection or an uninfected control (not recorded which). Each CDR3 is given with its conserved first and last residue. The D gene is left open where the match is weak. Expanded clones are given a class, and other clones once, few, many or no size at all.

J | V | D | size | DNA | CDR3
TRBJ2-5 | TRBV5-1 | TRBD1 | NA | TGCGCCAGCAGCTGGGGGACAGGGGCCCAAGAGACCCAGTACTTC | CASSWGTGAQETQYF
TRBJ2-7 | TRBV5-8 | NA | many | TGTGCCAGCAGCTTGGCCGGTCAGCGGGACGAGCAGTACTTC | CASSLAGQRDEQYF
TRBJ2-5 | TRBV28 | TRBD2 | few | TGTGCCAGCAGACTAGCGACACAAGAGACCCAGTACTTC | CASRLATQETQYF
TRBJ2-2 | TRBV20-1 | NA | NA | TGCAGTGCAAAGACCAGGGGCGCCGGGGAGCTGTTTTTT | CSAKTRGAGELFF
TRBJ2-2 | TRBV12-3/TRBV12-4 | NA | NA | TGTGCCAGCAGTTTTGTCAGGGGGGAATACACCGGGGAGCTGTTTTTT | CASSFVRGEYTGELFF
TRBJ1-2 | TRBV9 | NA | few | TGTGCCAGCAGCGTAGCTCCAGAGAACTATGGCTACACCTTC | CASSVAPENYGYTF
TRBJ2-5 | TRBV20-1 | NA | few | TGCAGTGCCAGAGGGGGGCTATCTGGCGAGACCCAGTACTTC | CSARGGLSGETQYF
TRBJ1-2 | TRBV11-2 | NA | many | TGTGCCAGCAGCTTAGGGAGGGACTACTATGGCTACACCTTC | CASSLGRDYYGYTF
TRBJ1-1 | TRBV12-3/TRBV12-4 | NA | many | TGTGCCAGCAGCTCATCTGGACGTCCGAACACTGAAGCTTTCTTT | CASSSSGRPNTEAFF
TRBJ2-7 | TRBV7-9 | NA | few | TGTGCCAGCAGCCGAGGAACCACCTACGAGCAGTACTTC | CASSRGTTYEQYF
TRBJ2-5 | TRBV29-1 | TRBD2 | many | TGCAGCGCCCGACTAGCGCAAGAGACCCAGTACTTC | CSARLAQETQYF
TRBJ1-1 | TRBV7-9 | TRBD1 | many | TGTGCCAGCAGCTCAATCGGGACAGGGGGCAAATCTGAAGCTTTCTTT | CASSSIGTGGKSEAFF
TRBJ2-3 | TRBV7-2 | NA | few | TGTGCCAGCAGCCCCCCCATTCGCACAGATACGCAGTATTTT | CASSPPIRTDTQYF
TRBJ1-3 | TRBV20-1 | NA | many | TGCAGTGCTAGTCGGGGGATTCGGGACACCATATATTTT | CSASRGIRDTIYF
TRBJ2-1 | TRBV18 | NA | few | TGTGCCAGCTCACCCAATAGGGATGAGCAGTTCTTC | CASSPNRDEQFF
TRBJ2-2 | TRBV5-6 | NA | NA | TGTGCCAGCAGCTTGGACAGAGGTAGGGGGCTGTTTTTT | CASSLDRGRGLFF
TRBJ2-3 | TRBV7-2 | TRBD1 | many | TGTGCCAGCAACAAGTTTGCCACCGGGACAGGTGGAGATACGCAGTATTTT | CASNKFATGTGGDTQYF
TRBJ1-5 | TRBV7-2 | NA | many | TGTGCCAGCAGTCCCGACACAAATCAGCCCCAGCATTTT | CASSPDTNQPQHF
TRBJ2-1 | TRBV27 | NA | many | TGTGCCAGCAGCCCATTTGGGCTTCGCAATGAGCAGTTCTTC | CASSPFGLRNEQFF
TRBJ2-1 | TRBV7-9 | TRBD2 | many | TGTGCCAGCAGCTTAGCGGATTGGACTAGCGGTAGCTCCTACAATGAGCAGTTCTTC | CASSLADWTSGSSYNEQFF
TRBJ1-1 | TRBV6-5 | NA | few | TGTGCCAGCAGTTACCAGGACAGTGCTCCAGAAGCTTTCTTT | CASSYQDSAPEAFF
TRBJ2-7 | TRBV7-6 | NA | few | TGTGCCAGCAGCTTAGGGACAGGGACTAGCTCCTACGAGCAGTACTTC | CASSLGTGTSSYEQYF
TRBJ2-7 | TRBV7-2 | NA | many | TGTGCCAGCAGCTTAACGGCCCGTCTTGCCTACGAGCAGTACTTC | CASSLTARLAYEQYF
TRBJ1-3 | TRBV5-1 | NA | many | TGCGCCAGCAGCTTGGCTTCAACTGGAAACACCATATATTTT | CASSLASTGNTIYF
TRBJ2-5 | TRBV9 | NA | many | TGTGCCAGCAGCGTAGACCAGGGCGGCGTGCAGACCCAGTACTTC | CASSVDQGGVQTQYF
TRBJ2-2 | TRBV7-7 | NA | NA | TGTGCCAGCAGCTTGGCCCCAGGGGTCACCGGGGAGCTGTTTTTT | CASSLAPGVTGELFF
TRBJ2-7 | TRBV6-6 | NA | many | TGTGCCAGCAGTTACGAACAGGGACCAACCTACGAGCAGTACTTC | CASSYEQGPTYEQYF
TRBJ2-3 | TRBV29-1 | NA | many | TGCAGCGTTGAATGGCAGAACACAGATACGCAGTATTTT | CSVEWQNTDTQYF
TRBJ2-2 | TRBV7-2 | TRBD1 | NA | TGTGCCAGCAGCTTGGGACAGGGTTTTAACACCGGGGAGCTGTTTTTT | CASSLGQGFNTGELFF
TRBJ2-7 | TRBV29-1 | TRBD2 | NA | TGCAGCGCCCGAGCTCCGGGGGGGTACGAGCAGTACTTC | CSARAPGGYEQYF
TRBJ2-1 | TRBV10-2 | TRBD2 | few | TGCGCCAGCAACAAGCGGGGGACCCGCAATGAGCAGTTCTTC | CASNKRGTRNEQFF
TRBJ2-7 | TRBV6-5 | NA | NA | TGTGCCAGCAGTTACTCGGAGGGAGCCTACGAGCAGTACTTC | CASSYSEGAYEQYF
TRBJ2-7 | TRBV19 | NA | many | TGTGCCAGTAGTATAGTACCAGGCTCCTACGAGCAGTACTTC | CASSIVPGSYEQYF
TRBJ2-7 | TRBV7-9 | NA | few | TGTGCCAGCAGCTTAGGGGGGTCAGACGGAGAGCAGTACTTC | CASSLGGSDGEQYF
TRBJ1-2 | TRBV6-1 | NA | few | TGTGCCAGCAGTGAGCTGAAGACAGAGGCCTATGGCTACACCTTC | CASSELKTEAYGYTF
TRBJ2-7 | TRBV28 | NA | many | TGTGCCAGCAGTACAAACAACGACAGGTCCCGTTCCGAGCAGTACTTC | CASSTNNDRSRSEQYF
TRBJ2-5 | TRBV7-9 | TRBD2 | NA | TGTGTCAGCAGCTTCAGACTAGCGGGAGGAGGAGAGACCCAGTACTTC | CVSSFRLAGGGETQYF
TRBJ1-6 | TRBV25-1 | NA | many | TGTGCCAGCAGGGCCCCAAGCGACGGTGCGAATTCACCCCTCCACTTT | CASRAPSDGANSPLHF
TRBJ2-7 | TRBV6-9 | TRBD1 | many | TGTGCCAGCAGTTATCTCTCAGGGGGCACATACCGGCACCCTCCTTCCTACGAGCAGTACTTC | CASSYLSGGTYRHPPSYEQYF
TRBJ1-2 | TRBV7-9 | TRBD1 | many | TGTGCCAGCAGCTTCGGACAGGTCGGCTATGGCTACACCTTC | CASSFGQVGYGYTF
TRBJ1-1 | TRBV5-6 | TRBD1 | many | TGTGCCAGCAGCCTCCCGGGACAGGCAGCTGAAGCTTTCTTT | CASSLPGQAAEAFF
TRBJ2-5 | TRBV2 | TRBD2 | many | TGTGCCAGCGGATGGACTAGCGGGAGTCAGACCCAGTACTTC | CASGWTSGSQTQYF
TRBJ2-7 | TRBV29-1 | NA | few | TGCAGCGTACAACAGGGTTCTTCGGAGCAGTACTTC | CSVQQGSSEQYF
TRBJ2-2 | TRBV20-1 | TRBD1 | NA | TGCAGTGCTCAAGACAGGGTCACCGGGGAGCTGTTTTTT | CSAQDRVTGELFF
TRBJ2-2 | TRBV10-3 | NA | few | TGTGCCATCATGGGTTCAGGGGAGCTGTTTTTT | CAIMGSGELFF
TRBJ1-4 | TRBV7-9 | NA | many | TGTGCCAGCAGCTTTGTCCCACCTAATGAAAAACTGTTTTTT | CASSFVPPNEKLFF
TRBJ2-5 | TRBV29-1 | TRBD1 | many | TGCAGCGTCCGACAGGGTGAGCAGACCCAGTACTTC | CSVRQGEQTQYF
TRBJ2-3 | TRBV24-1 | TRBD2 | many | TGTGCCACCAGTGAGAGCGGGAGAACAGATACGCAGTATTTT | CATSESGRTDTQYF